The clone carrying this TCR beta chain was counted between two and nine times. Its specificity is unknown. This CDR3 is also generated by other DNA sequences in the sample. Primers included in the PCR were 60 Vbeta and 13 Jbeta primers. Libraries were prepared by immunoSEQ multiplex PCR; TCRdb keeps only in-frame clonotypes and omits some of them. Of 150,000 to 200,000 clones detected, roughly four fifths appear once; the ten largest clones hold about 4%. The data derive from a study of cytomegalovirus exposure and HLA in healthy donors. Findings of the study overall: It was reported that the classifier diagnosed cytomegalovirus status with high specificity and sensitivity in both the original and validation cohorts. The authors enumerated 150 to 200 TCR beta chains as linked to cytomegalovirus. In vitro checks showed that three CMV-associated chains really do target CMV antigens.

Germline CDR1 SEHNR, CDR2 FQNEAQ (reference sequence). The CDR3 totals 13 residues. The ends lost 5 bases at V and 5 bases at J; junction bases unmatched: 5. The sequence was obtained from a man aged 45 to 65 in good health and CMV-seropositive. The specimen was PBMCs. The chain uses TRBV7-9 and TRBJ1-1, with TRBD1 matching over 7 bases. CDR3 sequence reads: CASSLPGGTEAFF. CDR3 coding DNA: TGTGCCAGCAGCCTTCCAGGGGGGACTGAAGCTTTCTTT.